This record looks at one T cell receptor beta chain sequence and its context. Primers for the PCR totalled 60 Vbeta and 13 Jbeta. Generated by immunoSEQ multiplex PCR, the TCRdb table keeps only in-frame clones and is missing some. The table has roughly 140,000 clones, about three quarters seen once. The sample comes from a study of cytomegalovirus exposure and HLA in healthy donors. There are 15 residues in the CDR3. Germline CDR1 MNHEY, CDR2 SVGAGI. V gave up 4 bases and J gave up 9 bases; unmatched junction bases: 9. The sample taken for sequencing was PBMCs. This TCR came from a man aged 40-55 years in good health and CMV-seropositive. The chain links TRBV6-5 to TRBJ2-1; 10 nucleotides align to TRBD2. In nucleotides, the CDR3 is TGTGCCAGCAGTTCCTTACTTCTAGCGGGAGTTGAGCAGTTCTTC. Its protein product is CASSSLLLAGVEQFF.